This T cell receptor beta chain was captured by sequencing in a study of T cells in Graves' hyperthyroidism and ophthalmopathy. This CDR3 comprises 17 residues. Germline CDR1 SGHTA, CDR2 FQGNSA. V was cut by 1 base and J by 0 bases, with 10 bases left in between. Hyperthyroidism of Graves' type that showed no ophthalmopathy progression within 18 months was stable. The investigators amplified TCR beta CDR3 regions from RNA transcripts. Primed by the HTBI set, a first-round RT-PCR was run on the TCR CDR3. TCRdb redid the calling of the multiplex PCR reads with MiXCR, one entry per CDR3 protein. This table holds over 650,000 distinct CDR3 sequences, 16% found once.

The TCR sequence derives from a young man with Graves' hyperthyroidism. Sequencing was done on a sample of blood. The V gene is TRBV7-2, the J gene TRBJ2-6; D not resolved. The CDR3 coding sequence is TGTGCCAGCAGCTTAGGGTTTTCGCCCTCTGGGGCCAACGTCCTGACTTTC. Translation gives CASSLGFSPSGANVLTF. The entire variable domain, with the rest obtained from reference TRBV7-2 and TRBJ2-6, is as follows: GAGVSQSPSNKVTEKGKDVELRCDPISGHTALYWYRQSLGQGLEFLIYFQGNSAPDKSGLPSDRFSAERTGGSVSTLTIQRTQQEDSAVYLCASSLGFSPSGANVLTFGAGSRLTVL.